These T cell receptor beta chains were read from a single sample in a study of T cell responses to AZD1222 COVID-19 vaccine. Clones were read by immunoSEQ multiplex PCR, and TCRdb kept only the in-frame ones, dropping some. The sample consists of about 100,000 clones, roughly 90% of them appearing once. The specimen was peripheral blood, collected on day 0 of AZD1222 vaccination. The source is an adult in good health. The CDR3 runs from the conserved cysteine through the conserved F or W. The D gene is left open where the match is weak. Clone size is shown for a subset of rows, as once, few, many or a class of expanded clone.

CDR3nt: TGTGCCAGCAGGCCACGTTACAGGGAAACTAATGAAAAACTGTTTTTT
CDR3aa: CASRPRYRETNEKLFF
d_gene: .
v_gene: TRBV2
j_gene: TRBJ1-4
len: 16
abundance: .

CDR3nt: TGCGCCAGCAGCCAAGCTAGCGGGAGGAACTACAATGAGCAGTTCTTC
CDR3aa: CASSQASGRNYNEQFF
d_gene: TRBD2
v_gene: TRBV4-1
j_gene: TRBJ2-1
len: 16
abundance: .

CDR3nt: TGTGCCAGCAGTCCTACCGGGACAGGGGGCCCAGGGGGCTACACCTTC
CDR3aa: CASSPTGTGGPGGYTF
d_gene: TRBD1
v_gene: TRBV28
j_gene: TRBJ1-2
len: 16
abundance: once

CDR3nt: TGTGCCAGCAGTCCGGGAGCGGGAGAGGGTCTTGTGCAGTTCTTC
CDR3aa: CASSPGAGEGLVQFF
d_gene: TRBD2
v_gene: TRBV11-3
j_gene: TRBJ2-1
len: 15
abundance: .

CDR3nt: TGCGCCAGCAGTCCCCGGGCTAGCGGGAGAGGGTGGTTCTTC
CDR3aa: CASSPRASGRGWFF
d_gene: TRBD2
v_gene: TRBV23-1
j_gene: TRBJ2-1
len: 14
abundance: few

CDR3nt: TGTGCCACCAGCAGAGACGACGGAAACACCATATATTTT
CDR3aa: CATSRDDGNTIYF
d_gene: .
v_gene: TRBV15
j_gene: TRBJ1-3
len: 13
abundance: few

CDR3nt: TGTGCCAGCAGCTTCCGACTAGTGGGGACCGGGGAGCTGTTTTTT
CDR3aa: CASSFRLVGTGELFF
d_gene: .
v_gene: TRBV5-4
j_gene: TRBJ2-2
len: 15
abundance: .

CDR3nt: TGTGCCAGCAGCCATGGGAGAGTTGGTAGCGTTAAGGGGGGGACCCAGTACTTC
CDR3aa: CASSHGRVGSVKGGTQYF
d_gene: .
v_gene: TRBV3-1/TRBV3-2
j_gene: TRBJ2-5
len: 18
abundance: once

CDR3nt: TGTGCCAGCAGCGCAAGGGGTCACTACACAGATACGCAGTATTTT
CDR3aa: CASSARGHYTDTQYF
d_gene: .
v_gene: TRBV7-3
j_gene: TRBJ2-3
len: 15
abundance: .

CDR3nt: TGTGCCAGCAGCCAAAACCGGATCTCTGGAAACACCATATATTTT
CDR3aa: CASSQNRISGNTIYF
d_gene: .
v_gene: TRBV3-1/TRBV3-2
j_gene: TRBJ1-3
len: 15
abundance: .

CDR3nt: TGCGCCAGCAGCCCGGACGGACTAGCGGGATTTTCTGAGCAGTTCTTC
CDR3aa: CASSPDGLAGFSEQFF
d_gene: TRBD2
v_gene: TRBV5-1
j_gene: TRBJ2-1
len: 16
abundance: .

CDR3nt: TGTGCCAGCAGCCTACATGAGCAGTTCTTC
CDR3aa: CASSLHEQFF
d_gene: .
v_gene: TRBV7-9
j_gene: TRBJ2-1
len: 10
abundance: .

CDR3nt: TGCAGCGTTGAAGAAGCGGGAGGGCCGGAAGATGAGCAGTTCTTC
CDR3aa: CSVEEAGGPEDEQFF
d_gene: TRBD2
v_gene: TRBV29-1
j_gene: TRBJ2-1
len: 15
abundance: .

CDR3nt: TGTGCCAGCAGCCCCTCCGGGACAGGGGGCGACGAGCAGTACTTC
CDR3aa: CASSPSGTGGDEQYF
d_gene: TRBD1
v_gene: TRBV9
j_gene: TRBJ2-7
len: 15
abundance: .

CDR3nt: TGTGCCAGCAGCCAAGGGGGCCTTGAGCGGAACGTGGACTTC
CDR3aa: CASSQGGLERNVDF
d_gene: .
v_gene: TRBV4-2
j_gene: TRBJ2-7
len: 14
abundance: .

CDR3nt: TGTGCCACCAGCCCCAGGGGGCTCCTCCACTTT
CDR3aa: CATSPRGLLHF
d_gene: TRBD1
v_gene: TRBV24-1
j_gene: TRBJ1-6
len: 11
abundance: .

CDR3nt: TGCGCCAGCAGCCAGTTACCTAGCGGGAGGCCCCCCTACGAGCAGTACTTC
CDR3aa: CASSQLPSGRPPYEQYF
d_gene: TRBD2
v_gene: TRBV4-1
j_gene: TRBJ2-7
len: 17
abundance: .

CDR3nt: TGTGCCAGCAGTTACGGCGCAGGGGGCCTCATTTTGCCTAACTATGGCTACACCTTC
CDR3aa: CASSYGAGGLILPNYGYTF
d_gene: TRBD1
v_gene: TRBV6-2/TRBV6-3
j_gene: TRBJ1-2
len: 19
abundance: .

CDR3nt: TGTGCCAGCATCCTAGACAGTCGTATGGCTTTCTTT
CDR3aa: CASILDSRMAFF
d_gene: .
v_gene: TRBV6-5
j_gene: TRBJ1-1
len: 12
abundance: .

CDR3nt: TGTGCCAGCAGTTCGCCGGGACAGGGGCACAATGAGCAGTTCTTC
CDR3aa: CASSSPGQGHNEQFF
d_gene: TRBD1
v_gene: TRBV27
j_gene: TRBJ2-1
len: 15
abundance: .

CDR3nt: TGTGCCTGGGACCGGAGGCAGGGAAACATTCAGTACTTC
CDR3aa: CAWDRRQGNIQYF
d_gene: .
v_gene: TRBV30
j_gene: TRBJ2-4
len: 13
abundance: .

CDR3nt: TGCAGCGTGGAAGGGGACAGGGTCAACACCATATATTTT
CDR3aa: CSVEGDRVNTIYF
d_gene: TRBD1
v_gene: TRBV29-1
j_gene: TRBJ1-3
len: 13
abundance: .

CDR3nt: TGTGCCAGCAGCGTAGGGGCGGGAGCAGAGCAGTTCTTC
CDR3aa: CASSVGAGAEQFF
d_gene: TRBD2
v_gene: TRBV9
j_gene: TRBJ2-1
len: 13
abundance: .

CDR3nt: TGTGCCAGCAGCCCGGCGGGCTTAGGAAACACCATATATTTT
CDR3aa: CASSPAGLGNTIYF
d_gene: .
v_gene: TRBV28
j_gene: TRBJ1-3
len: 14
abundance: .

CDR3nt: TGTGCCAGCAGTTACAGCGGTGGCAATCAGCCCCAGCATTTT
CDR3aa: CASSYSGGNQPQHF
d_gene: .
v_gene: TRBV6-2/TRBV6-3
j_gene: TRBJ1-5
len: 14
abundance: .

CDR3nt: TGTGCCAGCACCGGACAGGGGTATAGCAATCAGCCCCAGCATTTT
CDR3aa: CASTGQGYSNQPQHF
d_gene: TRBD1
v_gene: TRBV28
j_gene: TRBJ1-5
len: 15
abundance: .

CDR3nt: TGTGCCAGCAGCTTAGTTCATCGACAGGGGGCCACAGATACGCAGTATTTT
CDR3aa: CASSLVHRQGATDTQYF
d_gene: TRBD1
v_gene: TRBV11-3
j_gene: TRBJ2-3
len: 17
abundance: .

CDR3nt: TGTGCCAGCAGTGAGGGGGATCCAGACTACAATGAGCAGTTCTTC
CDR3aa: CASSEGDPDYNEQFF
d_gene: .
v_gene: TRBV6-1
j_gene: TRBJ2-1
len: 15
abundance: .

CDR3nt: TGTGCCTGGGACAGGAGGGGAAGTCAGCCCCAGCATTTT
CDR3aa: CAWDRRGSQPQHF
d_gene: .
v_gene: TRBV30
j_gene: TRBJ1-5
len: 13
abundance: .

CDR3nt: TGTGCCAGCAGCTTATCGAGCGGCGGGGGCGCAGATACGCAGTATTTT
CDR3aa: CASSLSSGGGADTQYF
d_gene: .
v_gene: TRBV5-4
j_gene: TRBJ2-3
len: 16
abundance: .

CDR3nt: TGCAGTGCTAGTCGGCGGGAGCCCTACGAGCAGTACTTC
CDR3aa: CSASRREPYEQYF
d_gene: TRBD2
v_gene: TRBV20-1
j_gene: TRBJ2-7
len: 13
abundance: once

CDR3nt: TGTGCCGGGAGAGCGACAGTGAACACTGAAGCTTTCTTT
CDR3aa: CAGRATVNTEAFF
d_gene: .
v_gene: TRBV19
j_gene: TRBJ1-1
len: 13
abundance: .

CDR3nt: TGTGCCACCAGTGACCCGACAGGGGAGAGCAATCAGCCCCAGCATTTT
CDR3aa: CATSDPTGESNQPQHF
d_gene: TRBD1
v_gene: TRBV24-1
j_gene: TRBJ1-5
len: 16
abundance: .

CDR3nt: TGCGCCAGCAGCCAAGATATTGGGGACTATGGCTACACCTTC
CDR3aa: CASSQDIGDYGYTF
d_gene: .
v_gene: TRBV4-1
j_gene: TRBJ1-2
len: 14
abundance: .